These 30 T cell receptor beta chains share one sample of origin, sequenced in a study of blood T cell repertoires in COVID-19. Method: immunoSEQ multiplex PCR; TCRdb's copy keeps in-frame clones and lacks some. Of roughly 110,000 clones listed, around 85% are singletons. Sequences were obtained from peripheral blood. Source of these receptors: a woman aged 60-75 years with COVID-19, enrolled during active disease.

V and J are TRBV19 and TRBJ1-4; 9 positions match TRBD1. This CDR3 spans 16 amino acids. After removal of 4 bases from V and 6 bases from J, the junction contained 9 bases not matched to a gene. Germline V gene lookup returns CDR1 LNHDA and CDR2 SQIVND (reference sequence). The CDR3 coding sequence is TGTGCCAGTAGTAACAGGGGGCGCGAAGGCGATGAAAAACTGTTTTTT. Its protein product is CASSNRGREGDEKLFF.

This clone has just one count. The V and J genes are TRBV29-1 and TRBJ2-7; D gene ambiguous. Per germline, CDR1 SQVTM and CDR2 ANQGSEA. V was cut by 3 bases and J by 2 bases, with 8 bases left in between. The CDR3 spans 12 residues. The CDR3 bases are TGCAGCGTTGAGAACAGACCCTACGAGCAGTACTTC. The encoded protein is CSVENRPYEQYF.

The chain uses TRBV4-1 and TRBJ2-1, with 10 bases that match TRBD2. Trimming at V came to 1 base and at J to 11 bases, leaving 11 bases not matched to a gene. From germline, CDR1 is MGHRA and CDR2 YSYEKL. CDR3 length: 16 amino acids. In DNA, the CDR3 is TGCGCCAGCAGCCAAGCGGGTAGCGGGGGGCCGGGCAAGCAGTTCTTC. Translating it yields CASSQAGSGGPGKQFF.

The chain uses TRBV18 and TRBJ1-2, with a weak D call TRBD1 (5 bases). The CDR3 spans 13 residues. Trimming stripped 3 bases from V and 8 bases from J, with 13 bases between. Germline V lookup: CDR1 KGHSH, CDR2 LQKENI. CDR3: CASSPDTTRGYTF. CDR3 DNA sequence: TGTGCCAGCTCACCGGACACGACGCGAGGCTACACCTTC. Full variable domain (rest looked up from reference TRBV18 and TRBJ1-2): NAGVMQNPRHLVRRRGQEARLRCSPMKGHSHVYWYRQLPEEGLKFMVYLQKENIIDESGMPKERFSAEFPKEGPSILRIQQVVRGDSAAYFCASSPDTTRGYTFGSGTRLTVV.

In the case of this clone: No conserved phenylalanine or tryptophan ends this CDR3, so it is likely a read error. This chain links TRBV20-1 with TRBJ1-1, with D possibly being TRBD1 (6 bases). The CDR3 covers 15 residues. Trimming shortened V by 3 bases and J by 5 bases, and 19 bases separated the two germline ends. Germline CDR1 and CDR2: DFQATT and SNEGSKA (reference sequence). In DNA, the CDR3 is TGCAGTGCTAGTCACGGGGGGGGCCTGGGGACTGAAGCTTTCCTT. It yields the protein CSASHGGGLGTEAFL.

This sequence joins TRBV3-1 (or the pseudogene TRBV3-2) and TRBJ1-2, with TRBD1 identical over 8 bases. Unmatched junction bases numbered 14, after V lost 1 base and J lost 7 bases. Germline lookup yields CDR1 LGHDT and CDR2 YNNKEL (reference sequence). The CDR3 spans 17 residues. The CDR3 DNA follows: TGTGCCAGCAGCCAAGGCGGAAGTCTGACAGGGGTTTTTGGCTACACCTTC. Translated: CASSQGGSLTGVFGYTF.

The chain employs TRBV16 and TRBJ1-1; D uncertain. The V and J ends lost 2 bases and 11 bases respectively, with 12 bases between them. Germline values: CDR1 KGHSY, CDR2 FQNENV. The CDR3 length is 12 residues. This chain's CDR3 is CASSQTHAGAFF. The CDR3 nucleotides read TGTGCCAGCAGCCAAACCCACGCCGGGGCTTTCTTT. The entire variable domain, with the rest obtained from reference TRBV16 and TRBJ1-1, is as follows: GEEVAQTPKHLVRGEGQKAKLYCAPIKGHSYVFWYQQVLKNEFKFLISFQNENVFDETGMPKERFSAKCLPNSPCSLEIQATKLEDSAVYFCASSQTHAGAFFGQGTRLTVV.

Only one count was recorded for this clone. The chain has TRBV5-6 and TRBJ1-6; 9 bases map to TRBD1. The CDR3 contains 15 residues. Germline V CDR1 and CDR2: SGHDT, YYEEEE. V was clipped by 3 bases and J by 8 bases; unmatched bases: 6. The chain's CDR3 is CASSSPGQGDSPLHF. The CDR3 coding sequence is TGTGCCAGCAGCTCGCCGGGACAGGGAGATTCACCCCTCCACTTT.

The rearrangement links TRBV3-1 (or the pseudogene TRBV3-2) to TRBJ2-5, with 14 bases fitting TRBD2. CDR1 and CDR2 from the germline V gene are LGHDT and YNNKEL (reference sequence). V lost 5 bases, J lost 2 bases, and 4 bases stayed unmatched. The CDR3 runs to 16 residues. Here the CDR3 DNA reads TGTGCCAGCAGCTCCCGACTAGCGGGGGGGCAAGAGACCCAGTACTTC. Protein product: CASSSRLAGGQETQYF.

V usage is TRBV28 and J usage is TRBJ1-2; D gene unclear. The CDR3 has 13 amino acids. Trimming took off 4 bases at V and 8 bases at J, with 14 bases between the two ends. CDR1 MDHEN and CDR2 SYDVKM come from the germline V gene. DNA for the CDR3: TGTGCCAGCAGTTCTACGACAATCTCGGGCTACACCTTC. Encoded protein: CASSSTTISGYTF.

This clone was detected only a few times. V and J are TRBV3-1 (or the pseudogene TRBV3-2) and TRBJ2-5; 9 bases map to TRBD2. CDR3 size: 17 residues. Looked up from germline, CDR1 is LGHDT and CDR2 is YNNKEL (reference sequence). With V trimmed by 0 bases and J by 3 bases, 8 bases remained unmatched. CDR3 DNA sequence: TGTGCCAGCAGCCAAGATGGAGCGGGGGGCCGTAAAGAGACCCAGTACTTC. It is translated as CASSQDGAGGRKETQYF.

This clone was picked up a small number of times. The CDR3 DNA sequence: TGTGCCAGCAGCCTGGGACAGGGGGACTATGGCTACACCTTC. Translation gives CASSLGQGDYGYTF. V and J are TRBV5-8 and TRBJ1-2; TRBD1 matches 11 bases. Germline lookup yields CDR1 SGHTS and CDR2 YDEGEE. After removal of 4 bases from V and 3 bases from J, the junction contained 2 bases not matched to a gene. The CDR3 has 14 residues.

V gene TRBV19 combines with J gene TRBJ1-1; D is possibly TRBD1 (6 bases). V gave up 5 bases and J gave up 0 bases, with 13 bases separating them. Germline-derived CDR1 and CDR2 are LNHDA and SQIVND (reference sequence). This CDR3 has 15 amino acids. The CDR3 DNA follows: TGTGCCAGTAGTCCTAGGACAGTCATGAACACTGAAGCTTTCTTT. Translated, it gives CASSPRTVMNTEAFF.

The chain employs TRBV29-1 and TRBJ2-7, with 12 nucleotides matching TRBD2. CDR3 length equals 15 residues. With V trimmed by 4 bases and J by 5 bases, 9 bases remained unmatched. Germline V gives CDR1 SQVTM, CDR2 ANQGSEA. The CDR3 DNA reads as TGCAGCGTTGCCCTCCTAGCGGGGGGGCCCAACGAGCAGTACTTC. Translating gives CSVALLAGGPNEQYF.

In this sample, this clone turned up a few times. The CDR3 spells CASSGDRGSGGYTF. The CDR3 DNA sequence: TGCGCCAGCAGCGGGGACAGGGGGTCCGGTGGCTACACCTTC. The chain combines TRBV5-1 with TRBJ1-2, with TRBD1 identical over 11 bases. Trimming took 4 bases from V and 7 from J; bases not matched to a gene: 6. CDR3 length: 14 amino acids. The germline CDR1 and CDR2 sequences are SGHRS and YFSETQ.

The J gene is TRBJ2-7, the V gene TRBV5-1, with TRBD1 matching 9 bases. The V gene's germline CDR1 is SGHRS and CDR2 YFSETQ. CDR3 size: 15 residues. V was pared by 3 bases and J by 4 bases, with 8 bases of the junction left unmatched. The CDR3 region is CASSWGGTGFYEQYF. For the CDR3, the DNA is TGCGCCAGCAGCTGGGGCGGGACAGGGTTTTACGAGCAGTACTTC.

This chain's CDR3 is CASSQGQGALNTEAFF. For the CDR3, the DNA is TGCGCCAGCAGCCAAGGACAGGGGGCTTTGAACACTGAAGCTTTCTTT. The V and J genes are TRBV4-1 and TRBJ1-1; 10 bases align to TRBD1. The CDR3 has 16 amino acids. V gave up 1 base and J gave up 0 bases; unmatched junction bases: 2. CDR1 is MGHRA, CDR2 YSYEKL, per germline.

This clone was seen a handful of times. This chain uses TRBV6-6 with TRBJ2-7, with 7 bases lining up with TRBD1. Trimming cost V 6 bases and J 0 bases; bases outside gene matches: 5. The CDR3 spans 14 residues. The germline V gene has CDR1 MNHNY and CDR2 SVGAGI (reference sequence). CDR3 bases: TGTGCCAGCAGACTGGGACAGAACTCCTACGAGCAGTACTTC. Translating it yields CASRLGQNSYEQYF.

The rearrangement joins TRBV10-3 to TRBJ1-5; no clear D. Looked up from germline, CDR1 is ENHRY and CDR2 is SYGVKD. Trimming pared 0 bases from V and 7 bases from J, leaving 16 bases between. The CDR3 totals 16 residues. CDR3 coding DNA: TGTGCCATCAGTGAGTCGAAAGCGGGAGCACGACAGCCCCAGCATTTT. Residues: CAISESKAGARQPQHF.

The rearrangement joins TRBV7-9 to TRBJ2-3; D is ambiguous. CDR3 size: 18 residues. The germline V and J ends were trimmed by 4 bases and 2 bases, with 22 bases remaining between them. Germline lookup yields CDR1 SEHNR and CDR2 FQNEAQ (reference sequence). CDR3 DNA sequence: TGTGCCAGCAGCTATGCCCACGAACGCGCATTATTCACAGATACGCAGTATTTT. Protein product: CASSYAHERALFTDTQYF.

This chain links TRBV10-2 with TRBJ2-3, with TRBD2 identical over 10 bases. This CDR3 comprises 14 residues. Germline CDR1 and CDR2: WSHSY and SAAADI. Trimming took 6 bases from V and 2 from J; bases not matched to a gene: 2. CDR3 DNA: TGCGCCAGCAGACTAGCGGGGTACACAGATACGCAGTATTTT. Encoded protein: CASRLAGYTDTQYF.

The rearrangement joins TRBV28 to TRBJ1-5, with D maybe TRBD1 (6 bases). The germline V and J ends were trimmed by 1 base and 3 bases, with 19 bases remaining between them. This CDR3 contains 18 residues. In germline, CDR1 is MDHEN, CDR2 SYDVKM. Here the CDR3 DNA reads TGTGCCAGCAGTTTATTTGGCCCACCAGGGGTGCCCAATCAGCCCCAGCATTTT. Amino acid sequence: CASSLFGPPGVPNQPQHF.

This chain links TRBV19 with TRBJ2-1, with 7 bases lining up with TRBD2. The length of the CDR3 is 15 residues. CDR1 is LNHDA, CDR2 SQIVND, per germline (reference sequence). Losses at the gene ends were 0 bases for V and 6 bases for J; bases not matched to a gene: 5. CDR3 in DNA: TGTGCCAGTAGTATAGAAAGCGGGGACCTCAATGAGCAGTTCTTC. Its protein is CASSIESGDLNEQFF.

The chain has TRBV5-6 and TRBJ2-7; 9 bases align to TRBD1. The CDR3 sequence is 14 residues long. Germline CDR1 is SGHDT and CDR2 is YYEEEE. With 4 bases clipped from V and 5 bases from J, the junction kept 7 bases outside the gene matches. DNA for the CDR3: TGTGCCAGCAGCCCCCCGGGACAGGGTAACGAGCAGTACTTC. Amino acids: CASSPPGQGNEQYF.

Here the CDR3 reads CASSPQGLGKAFF. The CDR3 nucleotides read TGTGCCAGCAGCCCACAGGGCCTCGGGAAAGCTTTCTTT. The chain uses TRBV7-2 and TRBJ1-1; TRBD1 might be the D (6 bases). This CDR3 region has 13 residues. V was clipped by 5 bases and J by 9 bases, with 16 bases between them. Germline CDR1 is SGHTA and CDR2 is FQGNSA.

The V and J genes are TRBV30 and TRBJ2-7; the match to TRBD1 covers 7 bases. CDR3 size: 13 residues. V shed 3 bases and J 6 bases; nucleotides not matched to a gene: 8. Germline CDR1 reads GTSNPN; CDR2 reads SVGIG (reference sequence). The CDR3: CAWSEQTGLEQYF. The CDR3 DNA is TGTGCCTGGAGCGAACAGACAGGGCTCGAGCAGTACTTC.

This chain uses TRBV25-1 with TRBJ2-3, with 10 bases aligning to TRBD1. V was pared by 4 bases and J by 6 bases, with 10 bases of the junction left unmatched. The CDR3 loop spans 16 amino acids. Germline V gene data show CDR1 as MGHDK and CDR2 as SYGVNS. CDR3: CASSAARTGGADTQYF. The CDR3 DNA is TGTGCCAGCAGTGCGGCACGGACAGGGGGTGCGGATACGCAGTATTTT.

The chain recombines TRBV29-1 with TRBJ2-7; D possibly corresponds to TRBD1 (6 bases). Deletions cut 6 bases from V and 3 bases from J, with 24 bases between. The CDR3 loop spans 16 amino acids. Germline loops: CDR1 SQVTM, CDR2 ANQGSEA. CDR3: CSVVGGETGSGYEQYF. The CDR3, as DNA: TGCAGCGTCGTCGGTGGGGAAACAGGGTCGGGCTACGAGCAGTACTTC.

V and J are TRBV9 and TRBJ2-2; TRBD1 might be the D (5 bases). V lost 3 bases to trimming and J lost 5 bases, with 14 bases between them. The CDR3 has 15 residues. The germline gives CDR1 SGDLS, CDR2 YYNGEE. CDR3 bases: TGTGCCAGCAGCGGTGGGGCCTCGGAGACCGGGGAGCTGTTTTTT. This codes for CASSGGASETGELFF. The complete variable domain, with remaining parts taken from reference TRBV9 and TRBJ2-2, reads DSGVTQTPKHLITATGQRVTLRCSPRSGDLSVYWYQQSLDQGLQFLIQYYNGEERAKGNILERFSAQQFPDLHSELNLSSLELGDSALYFCASSGGASETGELFFGEGSRLTVL.

This chain joins TRBV27 and TRBJ1-1; D is perhaps TRBD1 (6 bases). The CDR3 contains 14 residues. Trimming pared 5 bases from V and 7 bases from J, leaving 17 bases between. From germline, CDR1 is MNHEY and CDR2 SMNVEV (reference sequence). The CDR3 sequence is CASSTRGGGFEAFF. The CDR3 DNA reads TGTGCCAGCAGTACCCGAGGTGGGGGCTTTGAAGCTTTCTTT.